Described below is a single T cell receptor beta chain sequence and its context. TCRbeta library construction was performed incorporating unique molecular identifiers. TCRdb called the PCR reads again in MiXCR, with one record for every CDR3 protein. The sample contains more than 550,000 distinct CDR3 sequences, about 10% of which appear only once. Germline CDR1 and CDR2: SGHDN and FVKESK. Deletions cut 3 bases from V and 3 bases from J, with 15 bases between. CDR3 length equals 16 residues. This sample was included in a study of T-cell reconstitution after alpha-beta-depleted transplantation in children.

The receptor was isolated from a human donor who donated a stem cell graft to a child with acute myeloid leukemia. Sequences were derived from PBMCs from the stem cell graft donor, sampled from the stem cell graft. The rearrangement joins TRBV14 to TRBJ2-1, with D possibly being TRBD2 (5 bases). This CDR3 is CASSHGVKGFYNEQFF. CDR3 nucleotides: TGTGCCAGCAGCCACGGGGTGAAGGGCTTCTACAATGAGCAGTTCTTC.